This T cell receptor beta chain was identified in a study of identical twins. Findings and limits, study-wide: Partly confounded zero-insertion analyses could result from invariant MAIT and iNKT cells. Within monozygotic twins, out-of-frame TCR alpha sharing was underestimated by the models.

A universal primer binding site was introduced by template switching. The final cDNA contained unique molecular identifiers. TCRdb used MiXCR to reprocess the 5' RACE reads, holding one entry per CDR3 protein. Of about 210,000 distinct CDR3 sequences listed, roughly 10% are singletons. The table lists this clonotype with a few counts. What it binds is not known. J lost 4 bases, V lost 5 bases, and 12 bases had no gene match. The CDR3 has 17 residues. Germline CDR1 and CDR2: SGHNT and YENEEA. Healthy Caucasians provided all donations. This chain links TRBV11-3 with TRBJ2-3; 10 nucleotides match TRBD1. The sequenced sample consisted of memory (CD45RO+) T cells sorted from blood. The receptor was derived from a woman in her late teens or twenties in good health. CDR3 region: CASSRGAAGTGADTQYF. In DNA, the CDR3 is TGTGCCAGCAGCCGGGGAGCTGCCGGGACAGGGGCAGATACGCAGTATTTT. The full variable domain, with the rest looked up from reference TRBV11-3 and TRBJ2-3, is EAGVVQSPRYKIIEKKQPVAFWCNPISGHNTLYWYLQNLGQGPELLIRYENEEAVDDSQLPKDRFSAERLKGVDSTLKIQPAELGDSAVYLCASSRGAAGTGADTQYFGPGTRLTVL.